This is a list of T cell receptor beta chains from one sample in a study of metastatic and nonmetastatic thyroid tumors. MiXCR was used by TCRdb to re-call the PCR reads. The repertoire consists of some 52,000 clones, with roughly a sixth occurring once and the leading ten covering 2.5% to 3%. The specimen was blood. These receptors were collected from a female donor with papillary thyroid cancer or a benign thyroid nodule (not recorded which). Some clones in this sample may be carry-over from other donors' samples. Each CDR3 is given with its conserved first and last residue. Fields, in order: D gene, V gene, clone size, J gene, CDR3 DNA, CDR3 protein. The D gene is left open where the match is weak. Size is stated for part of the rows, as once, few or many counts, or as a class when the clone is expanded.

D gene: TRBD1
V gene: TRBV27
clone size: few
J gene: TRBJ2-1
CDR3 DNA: TGTGCCAGCAGTTTATCTAGGGACAGGTCCTACAATGAGCAGTTCTTC
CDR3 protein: CASSLSRDRSYNEQFF

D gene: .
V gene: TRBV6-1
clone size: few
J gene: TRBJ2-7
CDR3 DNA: TGTGCCAGCGAGACAGCGAAACGCGAGCAGTACTTC
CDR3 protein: CASETAKREQYF

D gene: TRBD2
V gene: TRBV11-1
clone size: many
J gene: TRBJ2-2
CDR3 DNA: TGTGCCAGCAGCCACGCGGGCGGGAGTAACACCGGGGAGCTGTTTTTT
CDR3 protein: CASSHAGGSNTGELFF

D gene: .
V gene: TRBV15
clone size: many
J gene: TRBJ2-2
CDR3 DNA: TGTGCCACCAGCAGAGAATTGGGCACCGGGGAGCTGTTTTTT
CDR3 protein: CATSRELGTGELFF

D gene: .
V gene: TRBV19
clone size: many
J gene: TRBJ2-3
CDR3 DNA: TGTGCCAGTAGTATTGGCCGCGGGTGGACGAGCACAGATACGCAGTATTTT
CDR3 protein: CASSIGRGWTSTDTQYF

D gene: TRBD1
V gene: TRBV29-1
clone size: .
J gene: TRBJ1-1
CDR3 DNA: TGCAGCGGTTTCCCCAGGACAGGGATCCCTGAAGCTTTCTTT
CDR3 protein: CSGFPRTGIPEAFF

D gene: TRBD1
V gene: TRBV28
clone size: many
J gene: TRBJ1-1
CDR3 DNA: TGTGCCAGCCCCCCCGGGACAGGGTTGGGCACTGAAGCTTTCTTT
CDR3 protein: CASPPGTGLGTEAFF

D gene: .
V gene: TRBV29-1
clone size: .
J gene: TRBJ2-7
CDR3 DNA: TGCAGCTATCAAGGGGTGGGTACCACCTACGAGCAGTACTTC
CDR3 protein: CSYQGVGTTYEQYF

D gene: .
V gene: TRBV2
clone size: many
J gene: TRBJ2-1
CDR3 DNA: TGTGCCAGCAGTGGCTCCACCGCGGTTCGGGATGAGCAGTTCTTC
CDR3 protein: CASSGSTAVRDEQFF

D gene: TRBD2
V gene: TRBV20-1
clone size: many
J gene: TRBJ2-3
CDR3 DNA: TGCAGTGCCTCACCCGCGGGAGTAGCGGGAGAATTAACAGATACGCAGTATTTT
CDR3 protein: CSASPAGVAGELTDTQYF

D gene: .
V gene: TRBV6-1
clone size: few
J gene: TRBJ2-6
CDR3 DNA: TGTGCCAGCAGTGATCAGGTCTCTGGGTCCAACGTCCTGACTTTC
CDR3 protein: CASSDQVSGSNVLTF

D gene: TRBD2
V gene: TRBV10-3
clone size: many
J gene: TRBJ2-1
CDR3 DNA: TGTGCCATCAGTGGGGGGGGATCGGGTGAGCAGTTCTTC
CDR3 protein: CAISGGGSGEQFF

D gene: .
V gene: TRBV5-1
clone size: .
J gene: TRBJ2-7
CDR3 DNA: TGCGCCAGCAGCTTGGCGCCGGGCTCTCAGGGGTACGAGCAGTACTTC
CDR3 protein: CASSLAPGSQGYEQYF

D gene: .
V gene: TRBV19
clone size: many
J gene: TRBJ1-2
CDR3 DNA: TGTGCCAGTAAGACAAGAACTAACTATGGCTACACCTTC
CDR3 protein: CASKTRTNYGYTF

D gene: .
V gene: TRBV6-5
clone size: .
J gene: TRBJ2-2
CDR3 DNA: TGTGCCAGCAGTTTGGCCAGGTTACTAGGCACCGGGGATCTGTTTTTT
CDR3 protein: CASSLARLLGTGDLFF

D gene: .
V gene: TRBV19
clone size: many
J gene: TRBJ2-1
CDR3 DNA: TGTGCCAGTAGTATTTCGGGAATCAATGAGCAGTTCTTC
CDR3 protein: CASSISGINEQFF

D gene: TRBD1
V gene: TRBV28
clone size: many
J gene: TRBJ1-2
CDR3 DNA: TGTGCCAGCAGTTCTCCCGGGACAGGGTACGGTTATGGCTACACCTTC
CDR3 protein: CASSSPGTGYGYGYTF

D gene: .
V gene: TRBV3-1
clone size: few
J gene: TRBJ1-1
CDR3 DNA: TGTGCCAGCAGCCCCGGGGGACACTTGAACGCTGAAGCTTTCTTT
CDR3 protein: CASSPGGHLNAEAFF

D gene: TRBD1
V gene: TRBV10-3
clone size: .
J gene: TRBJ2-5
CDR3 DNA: TGTGCCATCAAACAGGGGACCTCTCAAGAGACCCAGTACTTC
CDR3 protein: CAIKQGTSQETQYF

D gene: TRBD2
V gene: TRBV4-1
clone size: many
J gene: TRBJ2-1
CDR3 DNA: TGCGCCAGCAGCCAAGCCGGGACTAGCGGGAGACGATGGTTCTTC
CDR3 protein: CASSQAGTSGRRWFF

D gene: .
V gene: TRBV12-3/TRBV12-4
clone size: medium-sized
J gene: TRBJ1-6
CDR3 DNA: TGTGCCAGCAGGCTATCAGAGAATTCACCCCTCCACTTT
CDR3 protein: CASRLSENSPLHF

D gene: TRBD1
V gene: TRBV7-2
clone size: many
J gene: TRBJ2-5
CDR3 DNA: TGTGCCAGCAGCTGGACAGGGGGGATGAAGGAGACCCAGTACTTC
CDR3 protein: CASSWTGGMKETQYF

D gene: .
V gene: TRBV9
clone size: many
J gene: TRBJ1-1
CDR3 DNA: TGTGCCAGCAGGCGTTACGGGCTTTGCACTGAAGCTTTCTTT
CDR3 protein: CASRRYGLCTEAFF

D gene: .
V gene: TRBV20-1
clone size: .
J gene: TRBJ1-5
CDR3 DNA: TGCAGTGCTAGAGATCCTAGGGCAGGGCTTAATCAGCCCCAGCATTTT
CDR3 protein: CSARDPRAGLNQPQHF

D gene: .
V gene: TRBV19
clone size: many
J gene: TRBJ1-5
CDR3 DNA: TGTGCCAGTAGTATCAGGAGGGGCAGAATAAACAATCAGCCCCAGCATTTT
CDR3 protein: CASSIRRGRINNQPQHF

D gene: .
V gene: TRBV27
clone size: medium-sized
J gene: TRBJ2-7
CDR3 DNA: TGTGCCAGCAGTTTATTAGGGCGGATTTACGAGCAGTACTTC
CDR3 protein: CASSLLGRIYEQYF

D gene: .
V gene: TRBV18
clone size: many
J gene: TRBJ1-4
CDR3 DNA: TGTGCCAGCTCACCTATCTTGGGAAGAAATGAAAAACTGTTTTTT
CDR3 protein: CASSPILGRNEKLFF

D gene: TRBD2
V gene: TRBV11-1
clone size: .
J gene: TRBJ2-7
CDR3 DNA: TGTGCCAGCAGCCCCAGCGAGGCACTAGCGGGAGCGCACTACGAGCAGTACTTC
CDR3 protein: CASSPSEALAGAHYEQYF

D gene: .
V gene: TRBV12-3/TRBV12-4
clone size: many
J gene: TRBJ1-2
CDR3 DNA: TGTGCCAGCAGTTTGGGGTCGGGCTACACCTTC
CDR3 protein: CASSLGSGYTF

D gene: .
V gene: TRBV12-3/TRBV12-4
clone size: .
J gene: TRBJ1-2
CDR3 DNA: TGTGCCAGCAGTTATTCCCCGGAACAGCGTACGTATGGCTACACCTTC
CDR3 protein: CASSYSPEQRTYGYTF

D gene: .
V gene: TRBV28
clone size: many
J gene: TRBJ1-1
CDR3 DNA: TGTGCCAGCAGCTCTGTCTCTGGGGTCATGAACACTGAAGCTTTCTTT
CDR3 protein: CASSSVSGVMNTEAFF

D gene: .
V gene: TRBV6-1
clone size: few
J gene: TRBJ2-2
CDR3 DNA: TGTGCCAGCATCCACCATGTCAAGAACACCGGGGAGCTGTTTTTT
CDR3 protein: CASIHHVKNTGELFF

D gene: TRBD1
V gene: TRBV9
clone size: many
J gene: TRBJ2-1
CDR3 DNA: TGTGCCAGCAGCGCCCGGGACAGGACCCGGCAGTTCTTC
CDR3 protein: CASSARDRTRQFF

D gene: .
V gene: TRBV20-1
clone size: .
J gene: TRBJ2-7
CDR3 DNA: TGCAGTGCTCAGCGGGTCGCATCCTACGAGCATTACTTC
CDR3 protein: CSAQRVASYEHYF

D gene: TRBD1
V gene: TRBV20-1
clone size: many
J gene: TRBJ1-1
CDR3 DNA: TGCAGTGCCCTGGACAGGGTGAACACTGAAGCTTTCTTT
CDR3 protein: CSALDRVNTEAFF

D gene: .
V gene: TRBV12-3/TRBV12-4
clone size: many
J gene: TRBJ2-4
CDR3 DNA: TGTGCCAGCAGTTCAACAGATCCCTCGAACATTCAGTACTTC
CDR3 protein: CASSSTDPSNIQYF

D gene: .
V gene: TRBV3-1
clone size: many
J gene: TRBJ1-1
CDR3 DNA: TGTGCCAGCAGCCAAGATCTGGGACAAGAATTT
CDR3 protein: CASSQDLGQEF

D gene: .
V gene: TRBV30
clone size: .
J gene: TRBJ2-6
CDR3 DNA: TGTGCCTGGAGAGTCGTAGGCGCCGGGGCCAACGTCCTGACTTTC
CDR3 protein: CAWRVVGAGANVLTF

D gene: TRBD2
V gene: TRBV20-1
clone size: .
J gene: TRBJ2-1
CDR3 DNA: TGCAGTGCTCCGGGACTAGCGGGAGGACTCTCGGTCAATGAGCAGTTCTTC
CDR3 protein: CSAPGLAGGLSVNEQFF

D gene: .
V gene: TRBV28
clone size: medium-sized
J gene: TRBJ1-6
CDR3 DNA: TGTGCCAGCAGTCTCCTGGAGGGCGGACAGAATTCACCCCTCCACTTT
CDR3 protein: CASSLLEGGQNSPLHF

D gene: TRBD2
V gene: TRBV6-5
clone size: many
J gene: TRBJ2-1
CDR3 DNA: TGTGCCAGCAGTTACGCGACTAGCGGGAGGGCGGGTTACAATGAGCAGTTCTTC
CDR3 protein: CASSYATSGRAGYNEQFF

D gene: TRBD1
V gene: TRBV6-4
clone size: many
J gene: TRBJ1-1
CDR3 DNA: TGTGCCAGCAGTCCGGGACAGGGGAGCACTGAAGCTTTCTTT
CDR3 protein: CASSPGQGSTEAFF

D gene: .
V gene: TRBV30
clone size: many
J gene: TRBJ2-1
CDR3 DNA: TGTGCCTGGAGTGTTTTCGGGACGAACAATGAGCAGTTCTTC
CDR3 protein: CAWSVFGTNNEQFF

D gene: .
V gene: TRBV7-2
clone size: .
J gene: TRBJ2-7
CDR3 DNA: TGTGCCAGCAGCTTATACTTGCAGACCTACGAGCAGTACTTC
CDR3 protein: CASSLYLQTYEQYF

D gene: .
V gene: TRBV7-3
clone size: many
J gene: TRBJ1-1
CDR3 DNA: TGTGCCAGCAGCTTAGAGGACAAAAAGAACACTGAAGCTTTCTTT
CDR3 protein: CASSLEDKKNTEAFF

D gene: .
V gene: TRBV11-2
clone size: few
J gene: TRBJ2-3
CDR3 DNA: TGTGCCAGCAGCTTAGATCTGCAGGGGATTTGGGGAAGCACAGATACGCAGTATTTT
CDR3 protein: CASSLDLQGIWGSTDTQYF

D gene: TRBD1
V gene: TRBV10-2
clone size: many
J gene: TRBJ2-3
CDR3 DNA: TGCGCCAGCAGTGTGACAGGGGTTGGCACAGATACGCAGTATTTT
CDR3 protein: CASSVTGVGTDTQYF

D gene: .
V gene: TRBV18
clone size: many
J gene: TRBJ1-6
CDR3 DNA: TGTGCCAGCTCACGAGGACAAGGACCTAATTCACCCCTCCACTTT
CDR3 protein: CASSRGQGPNSPLHF

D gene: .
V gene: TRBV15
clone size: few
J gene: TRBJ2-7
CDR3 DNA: TGTGCCACCAGCAGAGGGGAGGGGGGGCCCTACGAGCAGTACTTC
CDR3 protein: CATSRGEGGPYEQYF

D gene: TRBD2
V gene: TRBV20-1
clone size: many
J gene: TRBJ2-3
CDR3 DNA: TGCAGTGGGGAGAGGAGGACTAGCGCAGCAGATACGCAGTATTTT
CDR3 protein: CSGERRTSAADTQYF

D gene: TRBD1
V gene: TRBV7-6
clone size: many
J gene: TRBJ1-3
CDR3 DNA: TGTGCCAGCAGCTTAGGGACCCAAGGACAGGTCTCTGGAAACACCATATATTTT
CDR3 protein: CASSLGTQGQVSGNTIYF

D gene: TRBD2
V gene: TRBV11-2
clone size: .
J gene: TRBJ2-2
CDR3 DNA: TGTGCCAGCAGCTTCGGACTAGCGGTTGTAGGGACCGGGGAGCTGTTTTTT
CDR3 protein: CASSFGLAVVGTGELFF

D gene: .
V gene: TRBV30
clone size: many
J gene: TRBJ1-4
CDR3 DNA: TGTGCCTGGAGTGTACTGAGACTGCCTGAAAAACTGTTTTTT
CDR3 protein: CAWSVLRLPEKLFF

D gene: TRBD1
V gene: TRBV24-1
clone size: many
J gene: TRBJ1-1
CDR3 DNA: TGTGCCACCAGTGATTTATTTAACCGGGACAGGAGACCGAACACTGAAGCTTTCTTT
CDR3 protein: CATSDLFNRDRRPNTEAFF